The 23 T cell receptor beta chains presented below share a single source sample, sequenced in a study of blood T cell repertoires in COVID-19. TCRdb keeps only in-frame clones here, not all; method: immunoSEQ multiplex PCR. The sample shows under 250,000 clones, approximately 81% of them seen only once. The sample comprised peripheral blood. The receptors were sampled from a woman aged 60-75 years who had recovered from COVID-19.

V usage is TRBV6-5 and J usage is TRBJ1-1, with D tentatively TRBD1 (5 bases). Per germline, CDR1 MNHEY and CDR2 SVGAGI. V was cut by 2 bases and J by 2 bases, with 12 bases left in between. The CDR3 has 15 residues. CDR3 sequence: CASSYQSRANTEAFF. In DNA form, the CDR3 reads TGTGCCAGCAGTTACCAAAGCAGGGCCAACACTGAAGCTTTCTTT.

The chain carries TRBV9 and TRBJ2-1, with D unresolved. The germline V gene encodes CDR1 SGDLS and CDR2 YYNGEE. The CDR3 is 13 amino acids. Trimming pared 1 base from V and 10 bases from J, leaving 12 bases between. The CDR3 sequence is CASSVTTRGEQFF. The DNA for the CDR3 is TGTGCCAGCAGCGTAACAACGAGAGGCGAGCAGTTCTTC.

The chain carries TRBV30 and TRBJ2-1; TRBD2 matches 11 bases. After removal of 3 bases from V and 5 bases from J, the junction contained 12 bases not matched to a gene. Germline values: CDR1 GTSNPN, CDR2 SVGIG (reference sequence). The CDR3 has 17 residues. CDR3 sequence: CAWREGLGLAGNNEQFF. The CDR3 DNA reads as TGTGCCTGGAGGGAAGGGCTAGGACTAGCGGGTAACAATGAGCAGTTCTTC.

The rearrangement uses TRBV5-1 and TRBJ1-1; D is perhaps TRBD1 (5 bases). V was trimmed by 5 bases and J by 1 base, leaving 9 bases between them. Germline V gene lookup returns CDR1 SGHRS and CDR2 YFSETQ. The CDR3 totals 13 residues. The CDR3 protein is CASRTAGNTEAFF. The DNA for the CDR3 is TGCGCCAGCAGGACAGCGGGGAACACTGAAGCTTTCTTT. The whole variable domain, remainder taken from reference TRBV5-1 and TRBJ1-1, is KAGVTQTPRYLIKTRGQQVTLSCSPISGHRSVSWYQQTPGQGLQFLFEYFSETQRNKGNFPGRFSGRQFSNSRSEMNVSTLELGDSALYLCASRTAGNTEAFFGQGTRLTVV.

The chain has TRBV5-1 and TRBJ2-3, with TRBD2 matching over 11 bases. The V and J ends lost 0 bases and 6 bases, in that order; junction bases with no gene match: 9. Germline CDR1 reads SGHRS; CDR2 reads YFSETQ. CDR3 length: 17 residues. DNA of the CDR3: TGCGCCAGCAGCTTGGTTGTGGCTAGCGGGGGGCTCGATACGCAGTATTTT. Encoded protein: CASSLVVASGGLDTQYF.

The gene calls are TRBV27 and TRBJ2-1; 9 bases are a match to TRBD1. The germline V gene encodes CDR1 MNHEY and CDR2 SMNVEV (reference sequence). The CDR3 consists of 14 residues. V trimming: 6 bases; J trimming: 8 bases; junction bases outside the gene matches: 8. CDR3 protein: CASSPKDRGHEQFF. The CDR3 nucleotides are TGTGCCAGCAGCCCAAAGGACAGGGGTCATGAGCAGTTCTTC.

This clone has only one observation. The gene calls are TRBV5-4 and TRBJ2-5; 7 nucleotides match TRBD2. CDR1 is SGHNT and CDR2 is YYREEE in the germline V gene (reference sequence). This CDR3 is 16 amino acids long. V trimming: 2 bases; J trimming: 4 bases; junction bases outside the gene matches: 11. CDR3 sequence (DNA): TGTGCCAGCAGCTTATTAGGAATTGGGGGGGGAGAGACCCAGTACTTC. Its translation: CASSLLGIGGGETQYF. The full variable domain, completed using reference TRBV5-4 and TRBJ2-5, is ETGVTQSPTHLIKTRGQQVTLRCSSQSGHNTVSWYQQALGQGPQFIFQYYREEENGRGNFPPRFSGLQFPNYSSELNVNALELDDSALYLCASSLLGIGGGETQYFGPGTRLLVL.

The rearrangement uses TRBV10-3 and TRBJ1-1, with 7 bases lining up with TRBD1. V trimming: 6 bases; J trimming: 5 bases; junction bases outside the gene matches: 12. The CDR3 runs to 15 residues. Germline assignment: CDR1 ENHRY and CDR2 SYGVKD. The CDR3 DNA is TGTGCCATCAGCGAGACAGGGCCCCCGAAGACTGAAGCTTTCTTT. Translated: CAISETGPPKTEAFF.

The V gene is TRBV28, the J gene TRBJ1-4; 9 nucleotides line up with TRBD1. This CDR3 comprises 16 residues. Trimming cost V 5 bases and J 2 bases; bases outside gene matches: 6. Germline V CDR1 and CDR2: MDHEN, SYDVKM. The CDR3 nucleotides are TGTGCCAGCAGTCGCGCCGGGACAGGGACTAATGAAAAACTGTTTTTT. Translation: CASSRAGTGTNEKLFF.

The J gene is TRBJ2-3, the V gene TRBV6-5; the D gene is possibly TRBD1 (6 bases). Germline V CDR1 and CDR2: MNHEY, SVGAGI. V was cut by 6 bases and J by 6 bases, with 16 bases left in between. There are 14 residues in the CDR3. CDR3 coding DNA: TGTGCCAGCAGGGTTCTAGGGGGTGGTGATACGCAGTATTTT. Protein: CASRVLGGGDTQYF.

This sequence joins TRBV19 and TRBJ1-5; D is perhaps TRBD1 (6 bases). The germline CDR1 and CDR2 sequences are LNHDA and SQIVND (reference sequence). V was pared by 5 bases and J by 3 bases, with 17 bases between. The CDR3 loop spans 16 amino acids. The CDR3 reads CASSVTGGAFNQPQHF. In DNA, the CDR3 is TGTGCCAGTAGTGTGACAGGTGGGGCCTTCAATCAGCCCCAGCATTTT.

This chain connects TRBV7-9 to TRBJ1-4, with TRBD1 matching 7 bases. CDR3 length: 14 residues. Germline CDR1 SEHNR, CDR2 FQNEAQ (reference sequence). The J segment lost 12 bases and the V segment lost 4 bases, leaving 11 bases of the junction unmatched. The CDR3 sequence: CASSWTGTDYQLFF. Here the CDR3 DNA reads TGTGCCAGCAGCTGGACCGGGACAGACTACCAACTGTTTTTT. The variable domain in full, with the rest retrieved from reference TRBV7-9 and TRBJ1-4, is DTGVSQNPRHKITKRGQNVTFRCDPISEHNRLYWYRQTLGQGPEFLTYFQNEAQLEKSRLLSDRFSAERPKGSFSTLEIQRTEQGDSAMYLCASSWTGTDYQLFFGSGTQLSVL.

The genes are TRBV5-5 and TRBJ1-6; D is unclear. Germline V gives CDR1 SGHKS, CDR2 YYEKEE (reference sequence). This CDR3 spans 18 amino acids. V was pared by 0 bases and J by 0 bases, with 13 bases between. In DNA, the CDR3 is TGTGCCAGCAGCTTGGGCCGCCTACGGGGCTCCTATAATTCACCCCTCCACTTT. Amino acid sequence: CASSLGRLRGSYNSPLHF.

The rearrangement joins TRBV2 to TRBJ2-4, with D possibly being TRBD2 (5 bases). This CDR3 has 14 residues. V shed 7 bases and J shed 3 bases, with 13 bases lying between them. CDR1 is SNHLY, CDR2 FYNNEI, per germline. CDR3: CASTEGRFKNIQYF. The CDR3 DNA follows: TGTGCCAGCACCGAGGGAAGGTTCAAAAACATTCAGTACTTC. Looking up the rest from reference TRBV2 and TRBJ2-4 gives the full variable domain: EPEVTQTPSHQVTQMGQEVILRCVPISNHLYFYWYRQILGQKVEFLVSFYNNEISEKSEIFDDQFSVERPDGSNFTLKIRSTKLEDSAMYFCASTEGRFKNIQYFGAGTRLSVL.

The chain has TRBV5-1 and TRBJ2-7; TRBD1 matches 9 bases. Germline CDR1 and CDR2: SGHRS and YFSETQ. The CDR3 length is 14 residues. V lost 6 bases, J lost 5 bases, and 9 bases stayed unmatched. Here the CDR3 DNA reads TGCGCCAGCAACTTAGGGACAGGGAACCACGAGCAGTACTTC. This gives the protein CASNLGTGNHEQYF. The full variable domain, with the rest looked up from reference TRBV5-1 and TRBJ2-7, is KAGVTQTPRYLIKTRGQQVTLSCSPISGHRSVSWYQQTPGQGLQFLFEYFSETQRNKGNFPGRFSGRQFSNSRSEMNVSTLELGDSALYLCASNLGTGNHEQYFGPGTRLTVT.

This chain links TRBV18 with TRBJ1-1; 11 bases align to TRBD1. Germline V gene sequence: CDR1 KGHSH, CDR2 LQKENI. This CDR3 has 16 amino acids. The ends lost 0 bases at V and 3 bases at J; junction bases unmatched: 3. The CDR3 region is CASSPPLGQGDTEAFF. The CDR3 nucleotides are TGTGCCAGCTCACCACCGCTGGGACAGGGGGACACTGAAGCTTTCTTT.

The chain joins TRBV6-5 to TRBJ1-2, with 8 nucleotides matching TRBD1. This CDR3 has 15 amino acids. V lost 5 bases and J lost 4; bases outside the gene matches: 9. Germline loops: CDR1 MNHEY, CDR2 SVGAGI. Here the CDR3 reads CASSLSPGGSYGYTF. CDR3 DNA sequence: TGTGCCAGCAGTCTTTCCCCAGGGGGCAGCTATGGCTACACCTTC.

As DNA, the CDR3 is TGTGCCAGCAGACAGGACAGGGCGGGATACTATGGCTACACCTTC. Amino acid sequence: CASRQDRAGYYGYTF. The V and J genes are TRBV7-9 and TRBJ1-2; TRBD1 matches at 8 bases. V lost 6 bases, J lost 3 bases, and 9 bases stayed unmatched. Germline CDR1 SEHNR, CDR2 FQNEAQ (reference sequence). The CDR3 is made up of 15 amino acids.

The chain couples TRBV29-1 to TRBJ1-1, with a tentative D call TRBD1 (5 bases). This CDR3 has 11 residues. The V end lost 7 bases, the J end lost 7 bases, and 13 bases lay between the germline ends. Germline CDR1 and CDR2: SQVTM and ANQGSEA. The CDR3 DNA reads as TGCAGCGGCGAGCGGGACGTTGAAGCTTTCTTT. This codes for CSGERDVEAFF. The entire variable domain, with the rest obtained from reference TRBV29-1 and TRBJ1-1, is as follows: SAVISQKPSRDICQRGTSLTIQCQVDSQVTMMFWYRQQPGQSLTLIATANQGSEATYESGFVIDKFPISRPNLTFSTLTVSNMSPEDSSIYLCSGERDVEAFFGQGTRLTVV.

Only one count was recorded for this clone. The CDR3 coding sequence is TGTGCCAGCAGCTGGGACAGGGGGATTGAAAAACTGTTTTTT. This gives the protein CASSWDRGIEKLFF. The rearrangement uses TRBV6-2 or TRBV6-3 and TRBJ1-4; 11 nucleotides line up with TRBD1. Trimming cost V 6 bases and J 7 bases; bases outside gene matches: 4. The germline gives CDR1 MNHEY, CDR2 SVGEGT. The CDR3 consists of 14 residues.

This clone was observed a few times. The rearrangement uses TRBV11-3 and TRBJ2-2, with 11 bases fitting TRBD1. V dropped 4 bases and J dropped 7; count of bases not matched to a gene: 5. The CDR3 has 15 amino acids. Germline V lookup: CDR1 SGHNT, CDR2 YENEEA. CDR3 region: CASSSGQGAGGELFF. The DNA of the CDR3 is TGTGCCAGCAGCTCTGGACAGGGGGCGGGCGGGGAGCTGTTTTTT.

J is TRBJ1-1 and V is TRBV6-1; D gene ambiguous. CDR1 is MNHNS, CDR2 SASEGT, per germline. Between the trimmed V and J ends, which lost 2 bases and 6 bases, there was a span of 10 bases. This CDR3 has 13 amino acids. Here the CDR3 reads CASSELEISEAFF. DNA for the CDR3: TGTGCCAGCAGTGAACTTGAGATATCTGAAGCTTTCTTT.

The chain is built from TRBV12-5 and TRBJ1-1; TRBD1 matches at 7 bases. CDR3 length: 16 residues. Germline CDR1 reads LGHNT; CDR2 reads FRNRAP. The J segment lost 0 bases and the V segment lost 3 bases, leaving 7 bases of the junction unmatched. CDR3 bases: TGTGCTAGTGGTTTTAAGGGGGCAGGGATGAACACTGAAGCTTTCTTT. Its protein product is CASGFKGAGMNTEAFF.